This entry lists 21 T cell receptor beta chains sequenced from one sample in a study of CXCR3-negative and CXCR3-positive naive CD8 T cells. The TRB libraries of cDNA were built by UMI-labeled 5' RACE. TCRdb re-called the 5' RACE reads, yielding one record per CDR3 amino acid sequence without DNA. The sample totals under 55,000 distinct CDR3 sequences; its top ten clones hold around 11%. Sequenced input: memory CD8+ T cells from blood. These TCRs come from a human donor in good health. Some clones in this sample may be carry-over from other donors' samples.

This chain links TRBV4-2 with TRBJ2-1; TCRdb lists TRBD1, though no DNA is available to test this call. CDR1 is LGHNA, CDR2 YNFKEQ, per germline. This CDR3 region has 15 residues. CDR3: CASSPRGQGTDEQFF.

The chain couples TRBV12-3 or TRBV12-4 to TRBJ2-6; with no DNA, the TCRdb D assignment of TRBD1 cannot be verified. This CDR3 has 17 residues. The CDR3 sequence: CASSGDSPSSGANVLTF.

The chain has TRBV6-4 and TRBJ2-6. Germline CDR1 reads MRHNA; CDR2 reads SNTAGT. This CDR3 comprises 13 residues. CDR3 sequence reads: CASSDDGANVLTF.

This chain links TRBV6-4 with TRBJ2-1; TCRdb selects TRBD2, and the lack of DNA leaves this call unchecked. This CDR3 has 16 amino acids. Germline V CDR1 and CDR2: MRHNA, SNTAGT. This CDR3 reads CASSVPTSGRFNEQFF.

The chain has TRBV28 and TRBJ2-1; without DNA, the TCRdb call of TRBD2 cannot be checked. The CDR3 sequence is 16 residues long. Germline V gene lookup returns CDR1 MDHEN and CDR2 SYDVKM. This CDR3 reads CASSLPSGAGYKEQFF.

The chain employs TRBV14 and TRBJ2-7; TCRdb's assignment of TRBD1 cannot be checked, as there is no DNA. Germline CDR1 and CDR2: SGHDN and FVKESK. This CDR3 is 14 amino acids long. The CDR3 sequence: CASRPSPPIGEQYF.

This sequence joins TRBV29-1 and TRBJ2-2. Per germline, CDR1 SQVTM and CDR2 ANQGSEA. The CDR3 has 13 amino acids. This CDR3 is CSVEDRATGELFF.

The CDR3 is CASSLDRLNTDTQYF. V and J are TRBV7-2 and TRBJ2-3; TCRdb names TRBD1, which stays unverified in the absence of DNA. Germline V CDR1 and CDR2: SGHTA, FQGNSA. This CDR3 contains 15 residues.

CDR3 region: CASSQDKSYEQYF. The chain carries TRBV6-2 or TRBV6-3 and TRBJ2-7; the TCRdb call, TRBD1, lacks DNA for checking. Per the germline V gene, CDR1 is MNHEY and CDR2 is SVGEGT. This CDR3 is built from 13 residues.

The genes are TRBV12-5 and TRBJ2-5; TCRdb outputs TRBD1, but without DNA this stays unchecked. The germline V gene encodes CDR1 LGHNT and CDR2 FRNRAP. The CDR3 sequence is 15 residues long. The CDR3 region is CASGFYAHPGETQYF.

The chain employs TRBV7-9 and TRBJ2-5; with no DNA, the TCRdb D assignment of TRBD2 cannot be verified. This CDR3 region has 16 residues. Germline values: CDR1 SEHNR, CDR2 FQNEAQ (reference sequence). CDR3 loop: CASKGELAGGQETQYF.

The J gene is TRBJ1-1, the V gene TRBV4-3; no DNA is available, so the TRBD1 call from TCRdb remains unchecked. The CDR3 totals 15 residues. From germline, CDR1 is LGHNA and CDR2 YSLEER. CDR3: CASSQEKGMNTEAFF.

CDR3 sequence: CSARDPRRTSSYEQYF. This chain links TRBV20-1 with TRBJ2-7. Germline CDR1 is DFQATT and CDR2 is SNEGSKA (reference sequence). The CDR3 consists of 16 residues.

The V call is TRBV4-1, the J call TRBJ2-1; no DNA is available, so the TRBD2 call from TCRdb remains unchecked. The germline gives CDR1 MGHRA, CDR2 YSYEKL. CDR3 size: 16 residues. CDR3 amino acids: CASSQDAGVGSNEQFF.

J is TRBJ1-1 and V is TRBV9. There are 13 residues in the CDR3. CDR1 and CDR2 (germline): SGDLS, YYNGEE. CDR3 sequence reads: CASSPFGGTEAFF.

This rearrangement joins TRBV25-1 to TRBJ1-2; absent DNA, TCRdb's TRBD1 call cannot be checked. In germline, CDR1 is MGHDK, CDR2 SYGVNS. The CDR3 length is 13 residues. The CDR3 here is CAPDGASNYGYTF.

The chain recombines TRBV29-1 with TRBJ1-1; absent DNA, TCRdb's TRBD1 call cannot be checked. The CDR3 extends over 14 amino acids. The germline V gene has CDR1 SQVTM and CDR2 ANQGSEA. The CDR3 reads CSGGRLVSGTEAFF.

This clonotype counts as medium-sized (0.01 to 0.1%) by frequency. V gene TRBV27 combines with J gene TRBJ1-2. The CDR3 totals 15 residues. CDR1 and CDR2 (germline): MNHEY, SMNVEV (reference sequence). The CDR3 sequence: CARYSGISKSYGYTF.

This sequence joins TRBV7-8 and TRBJ2-1. The germline V gene encodes CDR1 SGHVS and CDR2 FQNEAQ. The CDR3 length is 13 residues. The CDR3 reads CASSLGPYNEQFF.

The gene calls are TRBV7-2 and TRBJ2-3. Germline assignment: CDR1 SGHTA and CDR2 FQGNSA. CDR3 size: 14 residues. The CDR3 loop is CASSLAPLTDTQYF.

The chain links TRBV29-1 to TRBJ2-5; with no DNA, the TCRdb D assignment of TRBD2 cannot be verified. Germline CDR1 is SQVTM and CDR2 is ANQGSEA. CDR3 length equals 18 residues. The CDR3 here is CSVVDPGTSGGAYETQYF. Complete variable domain (other parts from reference TRBV29-1 and TRBJ2-5): SAVISQKPSRDICQRGTSLTIQCQVDSQVTMMFWYRQQPGQSLTLIATANQGSEATYESGFVIDKFPISRPNLTFSTLTVSNMSPEDSSIYLCSVVDPGTSGGAYETQYFGPGTRLLVL.